The next 7 T cell receptor beta chains were all read from a single sample in a study of yellow fever vaccine responses in identical twins. TCRdb recomputed calls from the RT-PCR reads with MiXCR, one row per CDR3 protein. The sample includes approximately 33,000 distinct CDR3 sequences, almost 60% seen only once; the top ten take about 4.5%. Sample: T cells from blood (PBMCs), unsorted or a sorted subset (not recorded which), taken before or after yellow fever vaccination (not recorded which). The receptor set was obtained from a woman under 30 who received the yellow fever vaccine.

J is TRBJ2-2 and V is TRBV29-1; 10 bases are a match to TRBD1. This CDR3 contains 14 residues. J gave up 5 bases and V 6 bases, and 6 bases lay outside the gene matches. Germline V gene sequence: CDR1 SQVTM, CDR2 ANQGSEA. The CDR3 loop is CSVRTGGDTGELFF. CDR3 DNA sequence: TGCAGCGTACGGACAGGGGGGGATACCGGGGAGCTGTTTTTT.

The chain employs TRBV12-3 or TRBV12-4 and TRBJ2-7; 12 bases are a match to TRBD2. J was trimmed by 4 bases and V by 5 bases; bases with no gene match: 3. This CDR3 spans 14 amino acids. CDR3 coding DNA: TGTGCCAGCAGTCCTAGCGGGAGGGCTTACGAGCAGTACTTC. Translating gives CASSPSGRAYEQYF.

The genes are TRBV11-1 and TRBJ2-3; possibly TRBD2 for D (5 bases). The CDR3 is 15 residues long. CDR1 is SGHAT, CDR2 FQDESV, per germline (reference sequence). V was cut by 5 bases and J by 0 bases, with 12 bases left in between. CDR3 bases: TGTGCCAGCAGCCCGACTATTCCTAGCACAGATACGCAGTATTTT. Amino acids: CASSPTIPSTDTQYF.

Regarding this clonotype: Germline is not matched at one junction end, which may reflect a read error. The rearrangement joins TRBV28 to TRBJ2-1; D is unclear. The length of the CDR3 is 11 residues. The germline gives CDR1 MDHEN, CDR2 SYDVKM. The CDR3 DNA reads TGTGCCAGAAGTTTTTTAAATGAGCAGTTCTTC. This gives the protein CARSFLNEQFF.

This clonotype has just a few counts. The rearrangement joins TRBV11-3 to TRBJ2-1, with TRBD2 identical over 11 bases. The germline V gene encodes CDR1 SGHNT and CDR2 YENEEA. Trimming at V came to 5 bases and at J to 8 bases, leaving 8 bases not matched to a gene. The CDR3 has 15 amino acids. The CDR3 sequence is CASSQAGTSGHEQFF. The CDR3 DNA sequence: TGTGCCAGCAGCCAAGCCGGGACTAGCGGCCATGAGCAGTTCTTC.

The rearrangement uses TRBV7-6 and TRBJ2-1; TRBD2 matches 9 bases. The CDR3 length is 16 residues. Trimming removed 4 bases from V and 3 bases from J; junction bases left unmatched: 7. In germline, CDR1 is SGHVS, CDR2 FNYEAQ. This CDR3 is CASSSTGTSSYNEQFF. The DNA of the CDR3 is TGTGCCAGCAGCTCCACCGGGACTAGCAGCTACAATGAGCAGTTCTTC.

The chain joins TRBV28 to TRBJ1-4; D might be TRBD1 (6 bases). The CDR3 totals 12 residues. Germline CDR1 reads MDHEN; CDR2 reads SYDVKM. Between the trimmed V and J ends, which lost 8 bases and 5 bases, there was a span of 9 bases. Here the CDR3 DNA reads TGTGCCAGCGGACAGACGAATGAAAAACTGTTTTTT. Amino acids: CASGQTNEKLFF.